This TCR beta chain was sequenced during a study of T cell responses to AZD1222 COVID-19 vaccine. Notes on this clone: What it recognizes is unknown.

The V and J ends lost 4 bases and 1 base, in that order; junction bases with no gene match: 9. There are 16 residues in the CDR3. The V gene's germline CDR1 is SEHNR and CDR2 FQNEAQ (reference sequence). Findings and limits, study-wide: Nearly half of spike-specific TCRs reportedly target unmutated variant regions. Donors were chiefly white British, with a greater number of females, and clonal diversity was perhaps underestimated. Without day 14 samples, only post-peak T cell repertoires were studied.

Sequenced by immunoSEQ multiplex PCR; TCRdb stores in-frame clones only, minus some. The repertoire consists of approximately 150,000 clones, with about 90% occurring once and the leading ten covering roughly 4.4%. The chain combines TRBV7-9 with TRBJ2-7; TRBD2 aligns across 8 bases. The specimen comprised peripheral blood, sampled on day 0 of MenACWY control vaccination. This sequence was found in an adult in good health. CDR3 DNA sequence: TGTGCCAGCAGCTCTACCACTAGCGGTTTTTCCTACGAGCAGTACTTC. Protein sequence: CASSSTTSGFSYEQYF.